The TCR beta chain described here comes from a study of cytomegalovirus exposure and HLA in healthy donors. Both 60 Vbeta primers and 13 Jbeta primers went into the PCR. Clones were read by immunoSEQ multiplex PCR, and TCRdb kept only the in-frame ones, dropping some. This table holds around 210,000 clones. The V gene's germline CDR1 is MDHEN and CDR2 SYDVKM. V gave up 3 bases and J gave up 6 bases; unmatched junction bases: 10. CDR3 length: 15 residues. The genes are TRBV28 and TRBJ2-7; 8 nucleotides match TRBD2. The TCR comes from a woman aged 25 to 39 in good health and CMV-seropositive. Sequencing used PBMCs. For the CDR3, the DNA is TGTGCCAGCAGTTTCCCGGGACTAGAAAGGTTCGAGCAGTACTTC. It is translated as CASSFPGLERFEQYF.